The 11 T cell receptor beta chains in this list originate from one sample, sequenced in a study of CD8 T cells in ankylosing spondylitis. A single record per CDR3 protein comes from TCRdb applying MiXCR to the 5' RACE reads. This sample yields 250,000 to 400,000 distinct CDR3 sequences, of which 11% are seen a single time; roughly 9.2% belongs to the top ten. The sequenced sample was blood, either unsorted or a sorted T cell fraction (not recorded which). The receptor set was obtained from a female donor with ankylosing spondylitis or in good health (not recorded which).

Here the CDR3 DNA reads TGTGCCAGCAGTGAATTTCGGGACTCGTCCACAGATACGCAGTATTTT. Protein product: CASSEFRDSSTDTQYF. The genes are TRBV25-1 and TRBJ2-3, with D perhaps TRBD2 (6 bases). The CDR3 covers 16 residues. Germline CDR1 reads MGHDK; CDR2 reads SYGVNS. The germline V and J ends were trimmed by 1 base and 2 bases, with 13 bases remaining between them. The full variable domain, in which reference TRBV25-1 and TRBJ2-3 provide the parts outside the CDR3, is EADIYQTPRYLVIGTGKKITLECSQTMGHDKMYWYQQDPGMELHLIHYSYGVNSTEKGDLSSESTVSRIRTEHFPLTLESARPSHTSQYLCASSEFRDSSTDTQYFGPGTRLTVL.

The chain uses TRBV5-1 and TRBJ2-5; weak D call: TRBD2 (6 bases). This CDR3 has 19 residues. V lost 2 bases and J lost 4, with 27 bases in between. Germline loops: CDR1 SGHRS, CDR2 YFSETQ. The CDR3 nucleotides are TGCGCCAGCAGCTTAGATGAAATCCACCGGGACTCCTCCAGAGAGACCCAGTACTTC. Translating it yields CASSLDEIHRDSSRETQYF.

This clonotype was observed many times. J is TRBJ2-5 and V is TRBV29-1; D possibly matches TRBD1 or TRBD2 (5 bases each). The CDR3 runs 13 residues. Germline V gene lookup returns CDR1 SQVTM and CDR2 ANQGSEA. V lost 7 bases to trimming and J lost 0 bases, with 12 bases between them. The CDR3 loop reads CSAPTGHQETQYF. CDR3 sequence (DNA): TGCAGCGCACCGACGGGACACCAAGAGACCCAGTACTTC. The full variable domain, rest sourced from reference TRBV29-1 and TRBJ2-5, is SAVISQKPSRDICQRGTSLTIQCQVDSQVTMMFWYRQQPGQSLTLIATANQGSEATYESGFVIDKFPISRPNLTFSTLTVSNMSPEDSSIYLCSAPTGHQETQYFGPGTRLLVL.

The chain combines TRBV21-1 with TRBJ2-3; no check of the table's D call, TRBD2, against the DNA was made. TRBV21-1 corresponds to a pseudogene. CDR3 length: 17 amino acids. In DNA, the CDR3 is TGTGCCAGCAGCAAGGGGGAAAGCGGGAGTAGCGTACATACGCAGTATTTT. Translating gives CASSKGESGSSVHTQYF.

V gene TRBV2 combines with J gene TRBJ2-5; weak D call: TRBD1 (6 bases). CDR1 is SNHLY and CDR2 is FYNNEI in the germline V gene. The ends were cut back, 6 bases at V and 1 base at J, with 18 bases in the middle. The CDR3 length is 16 residues. CDR3 in DNA: TGTGCCAGCAGATTTGGCGGACAGAGCCTCCAAGAGACCCAGTACTTC. Amino acids: CASRFGGQSLQETQYF.

The rearrangement links TRBV5-1 to TRBJ2-7, with 7 bases fitting TRBD1. Germline V lookup: CDR1 SGHRS, CDR2 YFSETQ. This CDR3 is built from 13 residues. Germline trimming cut 4 bases from V and 5 bases from J; bases unmatched to any gene: 6. CDR3 sequence: CASSEGAGNEQYF. In DNA form, the CDR3 reads TGCGCCAGCAGCGAGGGGGCAGGGAACGAGCAGTACTTC.

Only one count was recorded for this clonotype. The J gene is TRBJ1-5, the V gene TRBV21-1; the D call TRBD1 from the table was never checked on the DNA. TRBV21-1 is a pseudogene. The CDR3 is 16 residues long. CDR3 loop: CASSNEAREGNQPQHF. The DNA of the CDR3 is TGTGCCAGCAGCAATGAGGCCAGGGAAGGCAATCAGCCCCAGCATTTT.

With respect to this clonotype: This may come from a read error, since a much larger clone is one base off. This rearrangement joins TRBV7-2 to TRBJ1-5; no definite D call. Germline assignment: CDR1 SGHTA and CDR2 FQGNSA. This CDR3 spans 16 amino acids. The V end was cut by 1 base, the J end by 4 bases, with 14 bases between. DNA of the CDR3: TGTGCCAGCAGCTTAGTCGGGCCAGAAGGTAATCAGCCCCAGCATTTT. It yields the protein CASSLVGPEGNQPQHF.

The genes are TRBV7-2 and TRBJ1-1, with TRBD1 as a possible D gene (5 bases). The V gene lost 2 bases and the J gene lost 6 bases, with 13 bases spanning the gap. The CDR3 runs 14 residues. CDR1 is SGHTA, CDR2 FQGNSA, per germline. The DNA for the CDR3 is TGTGCCAGCAGCTTAAGAGCTCAGGGCGCTGAAGCTTTCTTT. It yields the protein CASSLRAQGAEAFF.

This clonotype was seen ten or more times. The genes are TRBV20-1 and TRBJ1-6, with D tentatively TRBD1 (6 bases). Germline-derived CDR1 and CDR2 are DFQATT and SNEGSKA (reference sequence). V was clipped by 6 bases and J by 10 bases, with 16 bases between them. The CDR3 totals 13 residues. CDR3 residues: CSAEPGVLSPLHF. The CDR3 DNA reads TGCAGTGCAGAGCCAGGGGTCTTATCACCCCTCCACTTT.

The rearrangement joins TRBV29-1 to TRBJ2-1, with TRBD1 identical over 7 bases. Trimming removed 7 bases from V and 4 bases from J; junction bases left unmatched: 7. This CDR3 spans 13 amino acids. The germline V gene encodes CDR1 SQVTM and CDR2 ANQGSEA. The CDR3 bases are TGCAGCGCACACGACAGGGATTACAATGAGCAGTTCTTC. The encoded protein is CSAHDRDYNEQFF.